The 32 T cell receptor beta chains given below trace back to one sample, sequenced in a study of T cells in Graves' hyperthyroidism and ophthalmopathy. The TCR beta CDR3 regions underwent amplification using RNA transcripts as the source. Researchers ran a first-round RT-PCR on the TCR CDR3 using the HTBI primer set. TCRdb fed the multiplex PCR reads into MiXCR, producing one record per CDR3 protein. The table lists 75,000 to 100,000 distinct CDR3 sequences, approximately 42% of them singletons. What was sequenced was peripheral blood or thyroid tissue (not recorded which). All receptors derive from a young woman with Graves' hyperthyroidism.

This clonotype was seen a few times. The chain uses TRBV30 and TRBJ1-1; D uncertain. This CDR3 region has 16 residues. CDR1 and CDR2 (germline): GTSNPN, SVGIG (reference sequence). Trimming shortened V by 0 bases and J by 1 base, and 15 bases separated the two germline ends. The CDR3 DNA reads TGTGCCTGGAGTGTCCCCAGCCCCTCGGAGAACACTGAAGCTTTCTTT. Its protein product is CAWSVPSPSENTEAFF.

A remark on this clonotype: An end of the junction differs from the germline gene, which may be a read error. The V call is TRBV2, the J call TRBJ2-2, with D possibly TRBD2 on 5 matching bases. Germline V CDR1 and CDR2: SNHLY, FYNNEI. The CDR3 loop spans 12 amino acids. CDR3: CASSLSTGELLF. For the CDR3, the DNA is TGTGCCAGCAGTCTTTCGACCGGGGAACTGCTTTTT.

V is TRBV20-1 and J is TRBJ2-5; TRBD1 matches at 8 bases. Germline CDR1 reads DFQATT; CDR2 reads SNEGSKA (reference sequence). The V segment lost 2 bases and the J segment 4 bases; nucleotides outside the gene matches: 6. This CDR3 region has 14 residues. This chain's CDR3 is CSARPGQATETQYF. CDR3 nucleotide sequence: TGCAGTGCTAGACCGGGACAGGCAACAGAGACCCAGTACTTC.

The CDR3 coding sequence is TGTGCCAGCAGCCCAGATATCGGGGGAACTAATGGCTACACCTTC. Protein: CASSPDIGGTNGYTF. The chain uses TRBV7-9 and TRBJ1-2; tentative D call: TRBD1 (5 bases). V was trimmed by 5 bases and J by 6 bases, leaving 19 bases between them. The germline gives CDR1 SEHNR, CDR2 FQNEAQ (reference sequence). The CDR3 extends over 15 amino acids.

This clonotype was recorded at least ten times. This chain joins TRBV27 and TRBJ1-6; D not certain. V lost 3 bases, J lost 5 bases, and 8 bases lay in between. This CDR3 spans 14 amino acids. The V gene's germline CDR1 is MNHEY and CDR2 SMNVEV (reference sequence). The CDR3 sequence: CASSFGGNNSPLHF. Here the CDR3 DNA reads TGTGCCAGCAGTTTCGGAGGGAATAATTCACCCCTCCACTTT.

This clonotype was recorded at least ten times. The chain combines TRBV4-1 with TRBJ1-2; D is possibly TRBD1 (6 bases). CDR1 is MGHRA, CDR2 YSYEKL, per germline. The V end lost 4 bases, the J end lost 6 bases, and 18 bases lay between the germline ends. The CDR3 length is 15 residues. CDR3 DNA: TGCGCCAGCAGCCCAACAGGGAGGTTTGTGCATGGCTACACCTTC. As protein: CASSPTGRFVHGYTF.

As concerns this clonotype: A read error may explain this, as a much larger clone is one base away. This rearrangement joins TRBV5-6 to TRBJ1-1, with D unresolved. The CDR3 sequence is 13 residues long. The germline V gene encodes CDR1 SGHDT and CDR2 YYEEEE. The CDR3 bases are TGTGCCAGCAGCTTGGAGGAGAACACTGGAGCTTTCTTT. Protein sequence: CASSLEENTGAFF.

The chain joins TRBV7-2 to TRBJ2-7, with D uncertain. This CDR3 has 13 amino acids. Germline-derived CDR1 and CDR2 are SGHTA and FQGNSA. Trimming removed 6 bases from V and 2 bases from J, with 11 bases in between. The CDR3 DNA follows: TGTGCCAGCAGAAGTGACCCACCCTACGAGCAGTACTTC. As protein: CASRSDPPYEQYF.

This clonotype was seen at least ten times. The gene calls are TRBV10-1 and TRBJ1-2; D uncertain. Per germline, CDR1 WNHNN and CDR2 SYGVQD (reference sequence). V shed 2 bases and J shed 8 bases, with 18 bases lying between them. The CDR3 has 15 amino acids. The DNA of the CDR3 is TGCGCCAGCAGTGAGGTTTGGCAGGCCCTGCGCGGCTACACCTTC. Amino acids: CASSEVWQALRGYTF.

This clonotype came up many times. Here the CDR3 DNA reads TGTGCCAGCAGCTTACATGGACTAGCGGGCGCCCCGTGGACCGGGGAGCTGTTTTTT. Amino acid sequence: CASSLHGLAGAPWTGELFF. The rearrangement joins TRBV11-2 to TRBJ2-2, with TRBD2 matching over 11 bases. CDR1 SGHAT and CDR2 FQNNGV come from the germline V gene. The CDR3 sequence is 19 residues long. V was clipped by 2 bases and J by 5 bases; unmatched bases: 13.

This clonotype was observed many times. This chain joins TRBV28 and TRBJ1-5; maybe TRBD1 (6 bases). This CDR3 is 14 amino acids long. Germline V gives CDR1 MDHEN, CDR2 SYDVKM. Between the trimmed V and J ends, which lost 6 bases and 7 bases, there was a span of 16 bases. As DNA, the CDR3 is TGTGCCAGCAGGGTAACAGGGACCGGGCAGCCCCAGCATTTT. Translating it yields CASRVTGTGQPQHF. Together with reference TRBV28 and TRBJ1-5, the CDR3 gives the full variable domain: DVKVTQSSRYLVKRTGEKVFLECVQDMDHENMFWYRQDPGLGLRLIYFSYDVKMKEKGDIPEGYSVSREKKERFSLILESASTNQTSMYLCASRVTGTGQPQHFGDGTRLSIL.

This clonotype was detected only a few times. J is TRBJ2-3 and V is TRBV6-5; TRBD2 matches at 7 bases. Germline CDR1 is MNHEY and CDR2 is SVGAGI. J was trimmed by 2 bases and V by 8 bases; bases with no gene match: 16. There are 17 residues in the CDR3. This CDR3 reads CASSKRVLADITDTQYF. CDR3 coding DNA: TGTGCCAGCTCCAAAAGGGTCCTAGCGGATATCACAGATACGCAGTATTTT.

This clonotype came up a few times. One base away lies a much larger clone, so this may be a sequencing read error. Here the CDR3 reads CASSPGQRIETQYF. The CDR3 DNA sequence: TGCGCCAGCAGCCCTGGGCAGCGGATAGAGACCCAGTACTTC. The chain uses TRBV5-1 and TRBJ2-5; possible D gene TRBD2, 5 bases. V was trimmed by 4 bases and J by 4 bases, leaving 14 bases between them. Germline CDR1 SGHRS, CDR2 YFSETQ. The CDR3 consists of 14 residues.

In its sample, this clonotype was seen many times. The chain links TRBV5-1 to TRBJ2-7; D unresolved. Germline V lookup: CDR1 SGHRS, CDR2 YFSETQ. This CDR3 spans 11 amino acids. The germline V and J ends were trimmed by 2 bases and 5 bases, with 5 bases remaining between them. The CDR3 region has the DNA TGCGCCAGCAGCTTCCTGGACGAGCAGTACTTC. This encodes CASSFLDEQYF.

The CDR3 reads CASSERTVHSYEQYF. For the CDR3, the DNA is TGTGCCAGCAGCGAACGGACAGTACACTCCTACGAGCAGTACTTC. The rearrangement joins TRBV13 to TRBJ2-7; D perhaps matches TRBD1 (6 bases). Trimming stripped 5 bases from V and 0 bases from J, with 14 bases between. This CDR3 is built from 15 residues. Looked up from germline, CDR1 is PRHDT and CDR2 is FYEKMQ (reference sequence). The whole variable domain, filled in from reference TRBV13 and TRBJ2-7, reads AAGVIQSPRHLIKEKRETATLKCYPIPRHDTVYWYQQGPGQDPQFLISFYEKMQSDKGSIPDRFSAQQFSDYHSELNMSSLELGDSALYFCASSERTVHSYEQYFGPGTRLTVT.

The CDR3 coding sequence is TGTGCCAGCAGTTTACGGTACGGGTCGAACACTGAAGCTTTCTTT. It is translated as CASSLRYGSNTEAFF. J is TRBJ1-1 and V is TRBV12-3 or TRBV12-4; D is undetermined. The CDR3 has 15 residues. Trimming left V 2 bases short and J 1 base short, with 11 bases between.

The count of this clonotype is one. The rearrangement uses TRBV15 and TRBJ2-7; D is unresolved. The V gene's germline CDR1 is LNHNV and CDR2 YYDKDF (reference sequence). There are 13 residues in the CDR3. V gave up 3 bases and J gave up 3 bases, with 9 bases separating them. The DNA for the CDR3 is TGTGCCACCAGCAGCCAAGATAGCTACGAGCAGTACTTC. Protein: CATSSQDSYEQYF.

The chain carries TRBV20-1 and TRBJ1-1; 9 bases agree with TRBD1. The CDR3 is made up of 11 amino acids. Germline loops: CDR1 DFQATT, CDR2 SNEGSKA (reference sequence). The ends lost 3 bases at V and 11 bases at J; junction bases unmatched: 4. The DNA for the CDR3 is TGCAGTGCTAGTCCCGGGACAGGGGCTTTCTTT. Its protein product is CSASPGTGAFF.

This clonotype was seen at least ten times. This chain links TRBV5-1 with TRBJ1-1; D is ambiguous. The CDR3 consists of 15 residues. The germline gives CDR1 SGHRS, CDR2 YFSETQ. V lost 0 bases and J 8 bases, leaving 17 bases between the germline ends. Written as DNA, the CDR3 is TGCGCCAGCAGCTTGGATGGCAGTAGCTCCTCGGAAGCTTTCTTT. Translation: CASSLDGSSSSEAFF.

This clonotype was seen at least ten times. The V and J genes are TRBV3-1 and TRBJ2-5; weak D call: TRBD1 (6 bases). Trimming took off 0 bases at V and 4 bases at J, with 12 bases between the two ends. CDR1 and CDR2 (germline): LGHDT, YNNKEL (reference sequence). The length of the CDR3 is 15 residues. CDR3 nucleotide sequence: TGTGCCAGCAGCCAAGACTACAGGGACGGAGAGACCCAGTACTTC. Protein sequence: CASSQDYRDGETQYF.

The V gene is TRBV25-1, the J gene TRBJ1-1; D may be TRBD1 (6 bases). The CDR3 loop spans 15 amino acids. The germline V gene encodes CDR1 MGHDK and CDR2 SYGVNS. The V gene lost 3 bases and the J gene lost 3 bases, with 14 bases spanning the gap. CDR3 loop: CASSDHRVADTEAFF. The CDR3 DNA follows: TGTGCCAGCAGTGATCACAGGGTGGCAGACACTGAAGCTTTCTTT.

As to this clonotype: In this CDR3 the conserved last residue, phenylalanine or tryptophan, is missing, so a read error is likely. Because the CDR3's place on the DNA is in doubt, the DNA is left out and the CDR3 is given as listed by TCRdb. The chain employs TRBV15 and TRBJ1-3. Germline CDR1 reads LNHNV; CDR2 reads YYDKDF (reference sequence). The CDR3 is made up of 12 amino acids, end residues included. This chain's CDR3 is CATSGLHPGELA.

V and J are TRBV7-2 and TRBJ1-1; TRBD1 might be the D (5 bases). CDR3 length: 14 residues. Germline V gives CDR1 SGHTA, CDR2 FQGNSA. Trimming took off 6 bases at V and 2 bases at J, with 13 bases between the two ends. The CDR3 is CASRPGGGNTEAFF. CDR3 coding DNA: TGTGCCAGCAGACCGGGGGGGGGTAACACTGAAGCTTTCTTT.

This clonotype was counted at least ten times. The rearrangement joins TRBV7-8 to TRBJ1-2; TRBD1 agrees at 12 bases. The germline CDR1 and CDR2 sequences are SGHVS and FQNEAQ. V was pared by 5 bases and J by 7 bases, with 14 bases of the junction left unmatched. The CDR3 totals 17 residues. In DNA form, the CDR3 reads TGTGCCAGCAGCGCCGACCGGGACAGGGGGCGCAGACGTGGCTACACCTTC. Protein: CASSADRDRGRRRGYTF.

In this sample, this clonotype turned up a few times. J is TRBJ2-2 and V is TRBV7-2; D unresolved. In germline, CDR1 is SGHTA, CDR2 FQGNSA. This CDR3 is 12 amino acids long. Trimming pared 6 bases from V and 4 bases from J, leaving 6 bases between. The CDR3, as DNA: TGTGCCAGCAGTTTCGCCACCGGGGAGCTGTTTTTT. It encodes CASSFATGELFF.

This clonotype has ten or more counts. The chain is built from TRBV18 and TRBJ1-5; a weak D match, TRBD1 (5 bases). CDR3 length: 14 residues. In germline, CDR1 is KGHSH, CDR2 LQKENI. V lost 6 bases to trimming and J lost 1 base, with 10 bases between them. The CDR3 region is CASSSGRSNQPQHF. CDR3 nucleotide sequence: TGTGCCAGCTCGTCGGGACGGAGCAATCAGCCCCAGCATTTT.

This clonotype was observed at least ten times. The chain employs TRBV7-9 and TRBJ1-3; no reliable D call. The germline V gene has CDR1 SEHNR and CDR2 FQNEAQ (reference sequence). The CDR3 extends over 12 amino acids. The V gene lost 8 bases and the J gene lost 0 bases, with 5 bases spanning the gap. The CDR3 coding sequence is TGTGCCAGCCGAAGCTCTGGAAACACCATATATTTT. Translating gives CASRSSGNTIYF.

The chain employs TRBV10-2 and TRBJ2-6, with D unresolved. CDR1 and CDR2 from the germline V gene are WSHSY and SAAADI. This CDR3 has 14 residues. V lost 6 bases to trimming and J lost 0 bases, with 6 bases between them. The CDR3 spells CASSLSSGANVLTF. As DNA, the CDR3 is TGCGCCAGCAGCCTAAGCTCTGGGGCCAACGTCCTGACTTTC.

This chain joins TRBV13 and TRBJ1-2, with 7 positions matching TRBD1. After removal of 3 bases from V and 11 bases from J, the junction contained 3 bases not matched to a gene. This CDR3 has 11 residues. Germline CDR1 and CDR2: PRHDT and FYEKMQ (reference sequence). This chain's CDR3 is CASSFRGGYTF. As DNA, the CDR3 is TGTGCCAGCAGCTTCAGGGGGGGTTACACCTTC.

At least ten counts were recorded for this clonotype. The chain uses TRBV5-1 and TRBJ1-1; D gene ambiguous. V lost 4 bases and J 1 base, leaving 11 bases between the germline ends. Germline assignment: CDR1 SGHRS and CDR2 YFSETQ. This CDR3 spans 14 amino acids. The CDR3 protein is CASSGQRRNTEAFF. CDR3 in DNA: TGCGCCAGCAGCGGCCAGAGAAGGAACACTGAAGCTTTCTTT.

The chain has TRBV15 and TRBJ2-7, with TRBD1 as a possible D gene (5 bases). The CDR3 is 14 amino acids. The V gene's germline CDR1 is LNHNV and CDR2 YYDKDF (reference sequence). Trimming left V 3 bases short and J 6 bases short, with 15 bases between. CDR3 DNA: TGTGCCACCAGCAGTCGGTTAACAGGAAGCGAGCAGTACTTC. Protein product: CATSSRLTGSEQYF.

The chain couples TRBV7-2 to TRBJ1-2, with a possible D match to TRBD1 (6 bases). V lost 5 bases, J lost 0 bases, and 7 bases lay in between. CDR1 is SGHTA and CDR2 is FQGNSA in the germline V gene. CDR3 length: 13 amino acids. CDR3 DNA sequence: TGTGCCAGCAGCCGGGGGCCTAACTATGGCTACACCTTC. It yields the protein CASSRGPNYGYTF.